One and the same sample provided the 11 T cell receptor beta chains below, sequenced in a study of breast tumors, draining lymph nodes, adjacent tissues. TCRdb called the multiplex PCR reads again in MiXCR, with one record for every CDR3 protein. The sample lists nearly 200,000 distinct CDR3 sequences; approximately 33% were seen once. The lymph nodes were axillary draining lymph nodes from breast cancer patients. The specimen sequenced was axillary lymph node tissue. Receptors were obtained from a female donor with breast cancer. Some clones in this sample may be carry-over from other donors' samples.

This clonotype has at least ten counts. The chain has TRBV5-4 and TRBJ2-1; tentatively, D is TRBD2 (6 bases). CDR1 and CDR2 from the germline V gene are SGHNT and YYREEE (reference sequence). CDR3 length equals 13 residues. The ends were cut back, 3 bases at V and 8 bases at J, with 12 bases in the middle. This CDR3 is CASSSGLGYEQFF. The CDR3 DNA reads as TGTGCCAGCAGCTCGGGACTCGGATATGAGCAGTTCTTC. Using reference TRBV5-4 and TRBJ2-1 for the parts outside the CDR3, the full variable domain is ETGVTQSPTHLIKTRGQQVTLRCSSQSGHNTVSWYQQALGQGPQFIFQYYREEENGRGNFPPRFSGLQFPNYSSELNVNALELDDSALYLCASSSGLGYEQFFGPGTRLTVL.

The chain has TRBV6-2 or TRBV6-3 and TRBJ2-2, with 8 bases fitting TRBD1. The trim removed 5 bases at V and 4 bases at J, leaving 6 bases unmatched. The CDR3 totals 15 residues. Germline V lookup: CDR1 MNHEY, CDR2 SVGEGT. CDR3: CASSLTGVTTGELFF. The CDR3 DNA follows: TGTGCCAGCAGTCTGACAGGGGTAACCACCGGGGAGCTGTTTTTT.

This clonotype was detected once. This chain connects TRBV28 to TRBJ2-3; TRBD1 matches at 8 bases. The CDR3 contains 15 residues. CDR1 is MDHEN, CDR2 SYDVKM, per germline. J was trimmed by 0 bases and V by 7 bases; bases with no gene match: 6. The CDR3 sequence: CASTTGGLSTDTQYF. The CDR3 region has the DNA TGTGCCAGCACCACAGGGGGGCTCAGCACAGATACGCAGTATTTT.

This clonotype has at least ten counts. The chain links TRBV20-1 to TRBJ2-1; the match to TRBD1 covers 7 bases. Germline loops: CDR1 DFQATT, CDR2 SNEGSKA (reference sequence). This CDR3 has 15 amino acids. CDR3 residues: CSLPGTGALYNEQFF. In DNA form, the CDR3 reads TGCAGCCTACCGGGCACAGGGGCCCTCTACAATGAGCAGTTCTTC.

There are many counts of this clonotype. V and J are TRBV4-3 and TRBJ2-2; TRBD2 agrees at 12 bases. The CDR3 covers 16 residues. V was clipped by 5 bases and J by 6 bases; unmatched bases: 7. Germline CDR1 LGHNA, CDR2 YSLEER. The CDR3 is CASSGRLAGASGELFF. The CDR3 DNA sequence: TGCGCCAGCAGCGGGAGACTAGCGGGAGCCTCCGGGGAGCTGTTTTTT.

This clonotype has a count of ten or more. A much larger clone differs by one base, so this may be a read error. The DNA of the CDR3 is TGTGCCAGCAGCTTGGAACAGGCCGGTGGGATAGGTACGCAGTATTTT. It yields the protein CASSLEQAGGIGTQYF. This chain connects TRBV5-5 to TRBJ2-3, with a possible D match to TRBD1 (5 bases). Per the germline V gene, CDR1 is SGHKS and CDR2 is YYEKEE (reference sequence). The CDR3 is 16 residues long. V lost 0 bases and J 8 bases, leaving 19 bases between the germline ends.

The chain uses TRBV4-1 and TRBJ2-1, with TRBD2 matching 10 bases. Germline CDR1 and CDR2: MGHRA and YSYEKL. The CDR3 spans 17 residues. Trimming at V came to 4 bases and at J to 5 bases, leaving 11 bases not matched to a gene. The CDR3, as DNA: TGCGCCAGCAGCCCCCAAGCGAGTAGCGGGGGGAACAATGAGCAGTTCTTC. As protein: CASSPQASSGGNNEQFF.

This clonotype showed up many times. The V and J genes are TRBV12-3 or TRBV12-4 and TRBJ2-7; D gene ambiguous. The CDR3 is 15 amino acids. V lost 2 bases, J lost 0 bases, and 11 bases lay in between. DNA of the CDR3: TGTGCCAGCAGTTTATCGGCCAGCAGCTCCTACGAGCAGTACTTC. Its translation is CASSLSASSSYEQYF.

J is TRBJ2-1 and V is TRBV9; 8 nucleotides match TRBD1. From germline, CDR1 is SGDLS and CDR2 YYNGEE. Trimming cost V 2 bases and J 4 bases; bases outside gene matches: 2. The CDR3 has 14 residues. The CDR3 DNA reads as TGTGCCAGCAGCGTGACAGGGGCATACAATGAGCAGTTCTTC. Translated: CASSVTGAYNEQFF.

This clonotype was seen repeatedly, ten times or more. The chain links TRBV25-1 to TRBJ2-5; 16 bases are a match to TRBD2. CDR1 and CDR2 from the germline V gene are MGHDK and SYGVNS. This CDR3 is built from 17 residues. With V trimmed by 3 bases and J by 4 bases, 5 bases remained unmatched. The CDR3 DNA reads as TGTGCCAGCAGTGACGGGGGGACTAGCGGGGGGGCAGAGACCCAGTACTTC. This sequence encodes CASSDGGTSGGAETQYF.

A single count supports this clonotype. The chain joins TRBV7-9 to TRBJ2-3, with no clear D. V was shortened by 5 bases and J by 0 bases, with 12 bases between the two germline ends. Germline V gene data show CDR1 as SEHNR and CDR2 as FQNEAQ (reference sequence). The CDR3 runs to 15 residues. The CDR3: CASSVDATSTDTQYF. DNA of the CDR3: TGTGCCAGCAGCGTGGATGCGACTAGCACAGATACGCAGTATTTT.